One and the same sample provided the 27 T cell receptor beta chains below, sequenced in a study of technical replicates of blood from a few donors (dated by TCRdb to 2015 to 2018). Preparation of the library involved the immunoSEQ multiplex PCR assay. TCRdb mirrors the immuneACCESS table, restricted to in-frame sequences. Some clones are absent from its copies; in checked studies, under half trace to an unresolved V gene, and the reason for the others is unknown. This sample comprises roughly 59,000 clones, approximately 83% of them detected only once. The ten largest clones represent 5% of the sample. The sample was PBMCs. These receptors all come from a human donor in good health. Some clones in this sample may be carry-over from other donors' samples.

The genes are TRBV7-9 and TRBJ2-7, with D possibly being TRBD1 (5 bases). The V and J ends lost 5 bases and 3 bases respectively, with 8 bases between them. This CDR3 has 12 amino acids. The germline V gene has CDR1 SEHNR and CDR2 FQNEAQ (reference sequence). CDR3 DNA: TGTGCCAGCAGCGACCAGGGCTACGAGCAGTACTTC. Translated, it gives CASSDQGYEQYF. The full variable domain, in which reference TRBV7-9 and TRBJ2-7 provide the parts outside the CDR3, is DTGVSQNPRHKITKRGQNVTFRCDPISEHNRLYWYRQTLGQGPEFLTYFQNEAQLEKSRLLSDRFSAERPKGSFSTLEIQRTEQGDSAMYLCASSDQGYEQYFGPGTRLTVT.

This clone has a single count. The J gene is TRBJ1-2, the V gene TRBV6-6, with TRBD1 matching over 8 bases. V lost 3 bases to trimming and J lost 5 bases; unmatched junction nucleotides: 5. Germline V lookup: CDR1 MNHNY, CDR2 SVGAGI (reference sequence). This CDR3 spans 14 amino acids. CDR3 nucleotide sequence: TGTGCCAGCAGTTATTCGACAGGGGCATATGGCTACACCTTC. It yields the protein CASSYSTGAYGYTF.

The rearrangement uses TRBV25-1 and TRBJ2-7, with a possible D match to TRBD2 (6 bases). The V end lost 2 bases, the J end lost 1 base, and 15 bases lay between the germline ends. Germline V gene sequence: CDR1 MGHDK, CDR2 SYGVNS. The CDR3 is made up of 16 amino acids. The CDR3 DNA reads as TGTGCCAGCAGTGAAGGCGCCGGGAGTATATCCTACGAGCAGTACTTC. Amino acids: CASSEGAGSISYEQYF.

The rearrangement links TRBV5-8 to TRBJ2-7; TRBD1 agrees at 8 bases. The CDR3 is 15 amino acids. In germline, CDR1 is SGHTS, CDR2 YDEGEE. V shed 2 bases, J shed 4 bases, and the junction held 8 bases outside the gene matches. The CDR3 DNA follows: TGTGCCAGCAGCTTAACGGGACAGGCGCCTTACGAGCAGTACTTC. It codes for CASSLTGQAPYEQYF.

The V gene is TRBV29-1, the J gene TRBJ2-5; D perhaps matches TRBD2 (5 bases). Trimming pared 3 bases from V and 1 base from J, leaving 9 bases between. There are 13 residues in the CDR3. Germline V gene sequence: CDR1 SQVTM, CDR2 ANQGSEA. The DNA for the CDR3 is TGCAGCGTTGAGGACGGACTCCAAGAGACCCAGTACTTC. Its protein product is CSVEDGLQETQYF.

The chain combines TRBV5-1 with TRBJ2-7, with 9 bases matching TRBD2. Germline lookup yields CDR1 SGHRS and CDR2 YFSETQ. Losses at the gene ends were 4 bases for V and 5 bases for J; bases not matched to a gene: 10. CDR3 length: 15 residues. In DNA, the CDR3 is TGCGCCAGCAGCGATGACGGGACTAGCAACCACGAGCAGTACTTC. This translates into CASSDDGTSNHEQYF. Looking up the rest from reference TRBV5-1 and TRBJ2-7 gives the full variable domain: KAGVTQTPRYLIKTRGQQVTLSCSPISGHRSVSWYQQTPGQGLQFLFEYFSETQRNKGNFPGRFSGRQFSNSRSEMNVSTLELGDSALYLCASSDDGTSNHEQYFGPGTRLTVT.

V and J are TRBV9 and TRBJ2-5; 10 bases fit TRBD1. CDR3 length: 16 amino acids. Germline lookup yields CDR1 SGDLS and CDR2 YYNGEE. The J segment lost 5 bases and the V segment lost 4 bases, leaving 11 bases of the junction unmatched. CDR3 sequence reads: CASSFRGQGLWETQYF. As DNA, the CDR3 is TGTGCCAGCAGCTTCAGGGGACAGGGGCTGTGGGAGACCCAGTACTTC.

The genes are TRBV5-4 and TRBJ2-5, with 7 positions matching TRBD2. The V gene end was trimmed by 4 bases and the J gene end by 5 bases; junction bases not matched to a gene: 8. This CDR3 has 14 residues. Germline V gene sequence: CDR1 SGHNT, CDR2 YYREEE (reference sequence). CDR3 nucleotides: TGTGCCAGCAGCGCGGGACTAATGGAGGAGACCCAGTACTTC. It yields the protein CASSAGLMEETQYF.

This chain uses TRBV2 with TRBJ2-5; perhaps TRBD2 as D (5 bases). Trimming pared 1 base from V and 5 bases from J, leaving 11 bases between. The CDR3 runs 14 residues. Per the germline V gene, CDR1 is SNHLY and CDR2 is FYNNEI. The CDR3 protein is CASSEGGLGETQYF. Here the CDR3 DNA reads TGTGCCAGCAGTGAAGGAGGGCTGGGGGAGACCCAGTACTTC.

V and J are TRBV7-7 and TRBJ2-5, with 7 positions matching TRBD2. V was clipped by 6 bases and J by 1 base; unmatched bases: 5. The CDR3 consists of 14 residues. Germline CDR1 SSHAT, CDR2 FNYEAQ (reference sequence). CDR3 bases: TGTGCCAGCAGTCTCGGGGGGAGCCAAGAGACCCAGTACTTC. As protein: CASSLGGSQETQYF.

V usage is TRBV5-8 and J usage is TRBJ2-7; weak D call: TRBD2 (5 bases). The germline gives CDR1 SGHTS, CDR2 YDEGEE. Trimming pared 1 base from V and 3 bases from J, leaving 5 bases between. The CDR3 consists of 12 residues. The CDR3 sequence is CASSLRGYEQYF. In nucleotides, the CDR3 is TGTGCCAGCAGCTTGCGGGGCTACGAGCAGTACTTC.

The rearrangement joins TRBV5-1 to TRBJ1-1; TRBD1 aligns across 7 bases. V gave up 1 base and J gave up 5 bases; unmatched junction bases: 5. The CDR3 has 14 residues. CDR1 SGHRS and CDR2 YFSETQ come from the germline V gene. Written as DNA, the CDR3 is TGCGCCAGCAGCTTGCAGGGGGTTGTTACTGAAGCTTTCTTT. It specifies CASSLQGVVTEAFF.

The V call is TRBV19, the J call TRBJ1-4, with D maybe TRBD1 (5 bases). Trimming pared 8 bases from V and 5 bases from J, leaving 12 bases between. This CDR3 spans 13 amino acids. The germline gives CDR1 LNHDA, CDR2 SQIVND (reference sequence). CDR3 DNA: TGTGCCAGTCGACAGTACCCAAATGAAAAACTGTTTTTT. Protein product: CASRQYPNEKLFF.

The genes are TRBV27 and TRBJ2-5; 7 bases fit TRBD2. The J segment lost 2 bases and the V segment lost 0 bases, leaving 9 bases of the junction unmatched. The CDR3 sequence is 17 residues long. Germline CDR1 reads MNHEY; CDR2 reads SMNVEV (reference sequence). This chain's CDR3 is CASSLSPPEGGQETQYF. CDR3 coding DNA: TGTGCCAGCAGTTTATCCCCCCCGGAGGGAGGGCAAGAGACCCAGTACTTC.

This clone is a singleton in its sample. The J gene is TRBJ1-2, the V gene TRBV12-5; D not resolved. The CDR3 is 14 amino acids. Deletions cut 1 base from V and 0 bases from J, with 6 bases between. CDR1 is LGHNT, CDR2 FRNRAP, per germline. The CDR3, as DNA: TGTGCTAGTGGTTTGGGGAGTTCTAACTATGGCTACACCTTC. Protein product: CASGLGSSNYGYTF.

The chain employs TRBV28 and TRBJ1-1, with D perhaps TRBD1 (5 bases). V lost 6 bases and J 4 bases, leaving 9 bases between the germline ends. The CDR3 extends over 12 amino acids. Germline V lookup: CDR1 MDHEN, CDR2 SYDVKM. The CDR3 sequence is CASRSGGTEAFF. CDR3 nucleotide sequence: TGTGCCAGCAGGTCCGGGGGCACTGAAGCTTTCTTT.

The rearrangement uses TRBV18 and TRBJ2-7; D perhaps matches TRBD2 (5 bases). Per the germline V gene, CDR1 is KGHSH and CDR2 is LQKENI. This CDR3 has 16 residues. The V end was cut by 1 base, the J end by 2 bases, with 15 bases between. The CDR3 protein is CASSPLVGDPAYEQYF. For the CDR3, the DNA is TGTGCCAGCTCACCACTGGTGGGAGACCCAGCCTACGAGCAGTACTTC.

The CDR3 sequence is CASSSTGGGGYTF. CDR3 bases: TGTGCCAGCAGCTCAACAGGGGGGGGCGGCTACACCTTC. The chain combines TRBV6-5 with TRBJ1-2; 8 positions match TRBD1. The CDR3 loop spans 13 amino acids. CDR1 and CDR2 (germline): MNHEY, SVGAGI. V was pared by 6 bases and J by 8 bases, with 8 bases of the junction left unmatched.

As for this clone: At one end the junction does not follow the germline gene, possibly because of a read error. V usage is TRBV6-5 and J usage is TRBJ2-3, with TRBD2 identical over 9 bases. The CDR3 contains 15 residues. The V gene's germline CDR1 is MNHEY and CDR2 SVGAGI. The CDR3 nucleotides read TGTGCCAGCAGGCCAGCGGGGGGACCCACATATACGCAGTATTTT. Residues: CASRPAGGPTYTQYF.

A single count supports this clone. The chain joins TRBV9 to TRBJ2-6; 11 positions agree with TRBD1. The CDR3 runs to 17 residues. V was pared by 3 bases and J by 0 bases, with 2 bases of the junction left unmatched. The V gene's germline CDR1 is SGDLS and CDR2 YYNGEE. Here the CDR3 reads CASSAGTGGSGANVLTF. The CDR3, as DNA: TGTGCCAGCAGCGCCGGGACAGGGGGCTCTGGGGCCAACGTCCTGACTTTC. The full variable domain, with the rest looked up from reference TRBV9 and TRBJ2-6, is DSGVTQTPKHLITATGQRVTLRCSPRSGDLSVYWYQQSLDQGLQFLIQYYNGEERAKGNILERFSAQQFPDLHSELNLSSLELGDSALYFCASSAGTGGSGANVLTFGAGSRLTVL.

This clone turned up a few times. V gene TRBV5-1 combines with J gene TRBJ1-4; possibly TRBD1 for D (5 bases). The CDR3 loop spans 13 amino acids. Germline V gene lookup returns CDR1 SGHRS and CDR2 YFSETQ. V dropped 4 bases and J dropped 7 bases, with 11 bases sitting between them. In DNA, the CDR3 is TGCGCCAGCAGCCGGGACTACGGTGAAAAACTGTTTTTT. Translation gives CASSRDYGEKLFF.

The chain has TRBV28 and TRBJ2-3; no firm D call. Germline CDR1 MDHEN, CDR2 SYDVKM. Trimming cost V 1 base and J 4 bases, with 18 bases left between them. The CDR3 totals 17 residues. CDR3 protein: CASSLYPPRQTADTQYF. The CDR3 nucleotides read TGTGCCAGCAGTTTATATCCGCCGCGGCAAACTGCAGATACGCAGTATTTT.

V and J are TRBV7-2 and TRBJ1-2; a weak D match, TRBD1 (5 bases). CDR3 length: 12 residues. CDR1 is SGHTA and CDR2 is FQGNSA in the germline V gene. Trimming took off 3 bases at V and 6 bases at J, with 8 bases between the two ends. The CDR3, as DNA: TGTGCCAGCAGCTTGGACATCGATGGCTACACCTTC. Residues: CASSLDIDGYTF.

The chain is built from TRBV6-5 and TRBJ2-7, with TRBD1 matching over 9 bases. Germline CDR1 reads MNHEY; CDR2 reads SVGAGI. CDR3 length equals 14 residues. V lost 0 bases to trimming and J lost 5 bases; unmatched junction nucleotides: 2. The CDR3 here is CASSYSGQGNEQYF. CDR3 DNA: TGTGCCAGCAGTTACTCGGGACAGGGTAACGAGCAGTACTTC.

This clone was picked up one time. The J gene is TRBJ2-3, the V gene TRBV7-9; the match to TRBD2 covers 7 bases. The CDR3 has 13 residues. The V and J ends lost 5 bases and 5 bases, in that order; junction bases with no gene match: 4. Germline loops: CDR1 SEHNR, CDR2 FQNEAQ (reference sequence). In nucleotides, the CDR3 is TGTGCCAGCAGCGACATAGCGGGAGATACGCAGTATTTT. Its translation is CASSDIAGDTQYF.

This rearrangement joins TRBV30 to TRBJ1-2; 9 nucleotides match TRBD1. There are 15 residues in the CDR3. Unmatched junction bases numbered 12, after V lost 3 bases and J lost 7 bases. The germline CDR1 and CDR2 sequences are GTSNPN and SVGIG (reference sequence). The CDR3 sequence is CAWRNTGTGNSGYTF. The DNA for the CDR3 is TGTGCCTGGAGAAATACCGGGACAGGGAATAGTGGCTACACCTTC. The full variable domain, rest sourced from reference TRBV30 and TRBJ1-2, is SQTIHQWPATLVQPVGSPLSLECTVEGTSNPNLYWYRQAAGRGLQLLFYSVGIGQISSEVPQNLSASRPQDRQFILSSKKLLLSDSGFYLCAWRNTGTGNSGYTFGSGTRLTVV.

The V gene is TRBV5-1, the J gene TRBJ2-7; 9 bases fit TRBD1. The V segment lost 5 bases and the J segment 3 bases; nucleotides outside the gene matches: 6. The CDR3 covers 14 residues. Germline V gives CDR1 SGHRS, CDR2 YFSETQ. The CDR3 sequence is CASSPGQGLYEQYF. The CDR3 bases are TGCGCCAGCAGTCCGGGACAGGGTCTCTACGAGCAGTACTTC.